The following is a T cell receptor beta chain sequence with its context. The entry originates in a study of low-dose radiotherapy and immunotherapy resistance in tumors. About the study: One day before radiation and immunotherapy, intravenous cyclophosphamide 200 mg/m2 was administered, with this repeated every two weeks.

Gene-specific TRAV and TRBV primers were used for first-strand cDNA, covering alpha and beta chains. TCR amplification ran roughly 21 PCR cycles using constant-region and V-primer adapter primers. MiXCR, applied by TCRdb to the reads, yields one record per CDR3 protein. The repertoire holds tens of thousands of distinct CDR3 sequences, with roughly 31% as singletons. Indicated time point: before trial treatment. CDR1 MNHEY and CDR2 SMNVEV come from the germline V gene (reference sequence). Trimming took off 0 bases at V and 9 bases at J, with 6 bases between the two ends. This CDR3 has 11 amino acids.

Sequences were derived from PBMCs, sampled before treatment. The chain has TRBV27 and TRBJ2-7, with TRBD1 as a possible D gene (5 bases). This TCR came from a female donor with ovarian cancer. CDR3 amino acids: CASSLSRAQYF. The CDR3 DNA is TGTGCCAGCAGTTTATCCAGGGCGCAGTACTTC.